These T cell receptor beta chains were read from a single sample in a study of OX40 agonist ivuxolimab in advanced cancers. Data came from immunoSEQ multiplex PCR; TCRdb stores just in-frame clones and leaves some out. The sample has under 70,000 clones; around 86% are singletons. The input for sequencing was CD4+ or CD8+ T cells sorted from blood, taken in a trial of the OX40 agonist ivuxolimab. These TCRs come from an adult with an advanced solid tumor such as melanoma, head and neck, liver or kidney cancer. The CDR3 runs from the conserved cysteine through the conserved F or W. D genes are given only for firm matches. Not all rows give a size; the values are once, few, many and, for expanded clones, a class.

CDR3: CASSWTGESYEQYF; DNA: TGTGCCAGCAGTTGGACAGGGGAATCCTACGAGCAGTACTTC; size: .; D: TRBD1; J: TRBJ2-7; V: TRBV6-6
CDR3: CASTAGSLYEQYF; DNA: TGTGCCAGCACAGCGGGTTCCCTCTACGAGCAGTACTTC; size: .; D: .; J: TRBJ2-7; V: TRBV6-5
CDR3: CAIRGGSTNEKLFF; DNA: TGTGCCATCAGAGGGGGTTCAACTAATGAAAAACTGTTTTTT; size: .; D: .; J: TRBJ1-4; V: TRBV10-3
CDR3: CASRLGIYTDTQYF; DNA: TGTGCCAGCAGACTTGGGATTTACACAGATACGCAGTATTTT; size: once; D: .; J: TRBJ2-3; V: TRBV27
CDR3: CASSFSGQGAEDTQYF; DNA: TGTGCCAGCAGTTTTAGCGGACAGGGGGCAGAAGATACGCAGTATTTT; size: .; D: TRBD1; J: TRBJ2-3; V: TRBV28
CDR3: CASTGTGGSYNEQFF; DNA: TGTGCCAGCACTGGGACAGGGGGCTCCTACAATGAGCAGTTCTTC; size: .; D: TRBD1; J: TRBJ2-1; V: TRBV6-6
CDR3: CASSIGDRVVGQPQHF; DNA: TGTGCCAGTAGTATCGGTGACAGGGTCGTCGGTCAGCCCCAGCATTTT; size: few; D: TRBD1; J: TRBJ1-5; V: TRBV19
CDR3: CASSLGRGGQNYEQYF; DNA: TGTGCCAGCAGCTTGGGGCGCGGGGGTCAGAATTACGAGCAGTACTTC; size: .; D: TRBD2; J: TRBJ2-7; V: TRBV7-2
CDR3: CASSLREDSPELFF; DNA: TGTGCCAGCAGCCTCAGGGAAGACTCGCCTGAACTGTTTTTT; size: .; D: .; J: TRBJ1-4; V: TRBV6-5
CDR3: CASSQEADYNEQFF; DNA: TGCGCCAGCAGCCAAGAGGCAGACTACAATGAGCAGTTCTTC; size: .; D: .; J: TRBJ2-1; V: TRBV4-3
CDR3: CASSENDSYNEQFF; DNA: TGCGCCAGCAGCGAGAACGACTCCTACAATGAGCAGTTCTTC; size: .; D: .; J: TRBJ2-1; V: TRBV5-1
CDR3: CASSVVGTTNTGELFF; DNA: TGTGCCAGCAGCGTAGTGGGGACAACGAACACCGGGGAGCTGTTTTTT; size: once; D: .; J: TRBJ2-2; V: TRBV9
CDR3: CASSLGDRGRGSYEQYF; DNA: TGTGCCAGCAGCTTAGGTGACAGGGGGCGGGGATCCTACGAGCAGTACTTC; size: once; D: TRBD1; J: TRBJ2-7; V: TRBV13
CDR3: CASSQGQSPLHF; DNA: TGTGCCAGCAGCCAGGGGCAGTCACCCCTCCACTTT; size: few; D: .; J: TRBJ1-6; V: TRBV6-6
CDR3: CASSDGGGNTEAFF; DNA: TGTGCCAGCTCGGACGGAGGAGGGAACACTGAAGCTTTCTTT; size: .; D: .; J: TRBJ1-1; V: TRBV7-6
CDR3: CASSVGGTPKETQYF; DNA: TGTGCCAGCAGCGTCGGGGGGACTCCGAAGGAGACCCAGTACTTC; size: .; D: TRBD2; J: TRBJ2-5; V: TRBV9